The 15 T cell receptor beta chains presented below share a single source sample, sequenced in a study of blood T cell repertoires in COVID-19. The data were produced by immunoSEQ multiplex PCR, yet TCRdb's version contains in-frame clones alone and is incomplete. This repertoire shows 200,000 to 300,000 clones, about 80% found once; its top ten account for 8.9%. Sequenced material: peripheral blood. The receptors stem from a man older than 75 with acute or convalescent COVID-19.

The chain uses TRBV12-5 and TRBJ2-1, with D perhaps matching TRBD1 (6 bases). This CDR3 is built from 19 residues. Trimming took 7 bases from V and 0 from J, leaving 25 bases between them. Looked up from germline, CDR1 is LGHNT and CDR2 is FRNRAP. The CDR3, as DNA: TGTGCTAGTGCCCTCCCCGGACAGATAGCCCGAAGCTCCTACAATGAGCAGTTCTTC. Translated: CASALPGQIARSSYNEQFF.

This clone was recorded only once. This chain connects TRBV6-5 to TRBJ1-2, with TRBD1 matching over 10 bases. With V trimmed by 8 bases and J by 8 bases, 8 bases remained unmatched. This CDR3 has 13 amino acids. From germline, CDR1 is MNHEY and CDR2 SVGAGI. The CDR3 is CASGTGEGWGYTF. In nucleotides, the CDR3 is TGTGCCAGCGGGACAGGGGAGGGATGGGGCTACACCTTC.

The genes are TRBV19 and TRBJ1-5; D is perhaps TRBD1 (5 bases). From germline, CDR1 is LNHDA and CDR2 SQIVND (reference sequence). The length of the CDR3 is 15 residues. V was trimmed by 4 bases and J by 0 bases, leaving 10 bases between them. The CDR3 loop is CASSNGGYSNQPQHF. In nucleotides, the CDR3 is TGTGCCAGTAGTAACGGGGGATATAGCAATCAGCCCCAGCATTTT. The full variable domain, completed using reference TRBV19 and TRBJ1-5, is DGGITQSPKYLFRKEGQNVTLSCEQNLNHDAMYWYRQDPGQGLRLIYYSQIVNDFQKGDIAEGYSVSREKKESFPLTVTSAQKNPTAFYLCASSNGGYSNQPQHFGDGTRLSIL.

The chain is built from TRBV24-1 and TRBJ2-5; 11 bases are a match to TRBD1. V was pared by 5 bases and J by 5 bases, with 9 bases of the junction left unmatched. Per germline, CDR1 KGHDR and CDR2 SFDVKD. CDR3 size: 16 residues. CDR3 region: CATSAGGQGALETQYF. CDR3 in DNA: TGTGCCACCAGTGCGGGTGGACAGGGGGCCTTGGAGACCCAGTACTTC.

The count of this clone is one. The gene calls are TRBV28 and TRBJ1-2; 10 bases align to TRBD1. The V gene end was trimmed by 8 bases and the J gene end by 4 bases; junction bases not matched to a gene: 7. This CDR3 is 14 amino acids long. The germline CDR1 and CDR2 sequences are MDHEN and SYDVKM. This CDR3 reads CASVTTGGGYGYTF. The DNA for the CDR3 is TGTGCCAGCGTAACGACAGGGGGCGGCTATGGCTACACCTTC.

The rearrangement links TRBV27 to TRBJ2-7; D may be TRBD1 (6 bases). V dropped 4 bases and J dropped 5 bases, with 12 bases sitting between them. Germline loops: CDR1 MNHEY, CDR2 SMNVEV (reference sequence). CDR3 length: 13 residues. CDR3 bases: TGTGCCAGCAGTTCCCTGTACAGGGACGAGCAGTACTTC. The encoded protein is CASSSLYRDEQYF.

V and J are TRBV24-1 and TRBJ1-2; D uncertain. The germline V gene encodes CDR1 KGHDR and CDR2 SFDVKD. This CDR3 region has 12 residues. Trimming shortened V by 3 bases and J by 8 bases, and 9 bases separated the two germline ends. Written as DNA, the CDR3 is TGTGCCACCAGTGATATCACGGAGGGCTACACCTTC. Protein product: CATSDITEGYTF.

The V call is TRBV5-1, the J call TRBJ1-6; TRBD1 might be the D (5 bases). The CDR3 loop spans 15 amino acids. CDR1 SGHRS and CDR2 YFSETQ come from the germline V gene. V was clipped by 2 bases and J by 4 bases, with 10 bases between them. CDR3 bases: TGCGCCAGCAGCTTAACGGGGGGTTATAATTCACCCCTCCACTTT. This encodes CASSLTGGYNSPLHF.

This rearrangement joins TRBV5-4 to TRBJ2-6; possibly TRBD2 for D (6 bases). CDR3 length: 18 residues. V was clipped by 2 bases and J by 0 bases, with 15 bases between them. The V gene's germline CDR1 is SGHNT and CDR2 YYREEE (reference sequence). The CDR3, as DNA: TGTGCCAGCAGCTTTGGCGGGACCTATAACTCTGGGGCCAACGTCCTGACTTTC. It translates to CASSFGGTYNSGANVLTF.

This chain links TRBV24-1 with TRBJ2-5; 9 bases align to TRBD2. Germline CDR1 KGHDR, CDR2 SFDVKD. V shed 3 bases and J 5 bases; nucleotides not matched to a gene: 6. The CDR3 spans 15 residues. The DNA for the CDR3 is TGTGCCACCAGTGATAATGTAGCGGGAGAGGAGACCCAGTACTTC. It specifies CATSDNVAGEETQYF.

The V gene is TRBV6-5, the J gene TRBJ2-2; possible D gene TRBD1, 5 bases. The CDR3 loop spans 14 amino acids. Germline lookup yields CDR1 MNHEY and CDR2 SVGAGI. V lost 8 bases, J lost 8 bases, and 18 bases lay in between. The CDR3 DNA reads as TGTGCCAGCTTATCTCCAGGGTCTTTAGGGGAGCTGTTTTTT. Protein sequence: CASLSPGSLGELFF.

This chain joins TRBV30 and TRBJ2-7, with TRBD1 matching 9 bases. Looked up from germline, CDR1 is GTSNPN and CDR2 is SVGIG (reference sequence). This CDR3 has 15 amino acids. The J segment lost 2 bases and the V segment lost 0 bases, leaving 5 bases of the junction unmatched. The CDR3: CAWSVPDRGTYEQYF. The CDR3 DNA follows: TGTGCCTGGAGTGTACCGGACAGGGGCACCTACGAGCAGTACTTC.

The rearrangement links TRBV2 to TRBJ1-5, with a tentative D call TRBD1 (6 bases). CDR3 size: 15 residues. Trimming shortened V by 7 bases and J by 2 bases, and 15 bases separated the two germline ends. CDR1 SNHLY and CDR2 FYNNEI come from the germline V gene. DNA of the CDR3: TGTGCCAGCAATCTTCAGGGGATTCGCAATCAGCCCCAGCATTTT. The encoded protein is CASNLQGIRNQPQHF. The full variable domain, rest sourced from reference TRBV2 and TRBJ1-5, is EPEVTQTPSHQVTQMGQEVILRCVPISNHLYFYWYRQILGQKVEFLVSFYNNEISEKSEIFDDQFSVERPDGSNFTLKIRSTKLEDSAMYFCASNLQGIRNQPQHFGDGTRLSIL.

This rearrangement joins TRBV7-9 to TRBJ1-2, with D unresolved. CDR1 is SEHNR, CDR2 FQNEAQ, per germline (reference sequence). The germline V and J ends were trimmed by 4 bases and 7 bases, with 16 bases remaining between them. The CDR3 runs 14 residues. The DNA for the CDR3 is TGTGCCAGCAGCTCCATAGAGGTGCTTACTGGCTACACCTTC. Translating it yields CASSSIEVLTGYTF.

This clone was recorded only once. The chain combines TRBV9 with TRBJ1-5, with 7 bases fitting TRBD1. The CDR3 is 14 amino acids. Germline values: CDR1 SGDLS, CDR2 YYNGEE. Trimming at V came to 3 bases and at J to 5 bases, leaving 5 bases not matched to a gene. The CDR3 region is CASSASGGHQPQHF. CDR3 coding DNA: TGTGCCAGCAGCGCCTCAGGGGGACATCAGCCCCAGCATTTT.